One sample yielded the 32 T cell receptor beta chains listed below, sequenced in a study of cytomegalovirus exposure and HLA in healthy donors (dated by TCRdb to about 2017). Receptor libraries were prepared by the immunoSEQ multiplex PCR assay. For the multiplex PCR, a mixture combining 60 forward primers for TCR Vbeta segments and 13 reverse primers for TCR Jbeta segments was used. TCRdb retrieved this table from immuneACCESS and kept in-frame rearrangements only. Not all clones are present; in checked studies, unresolved V genes account for under half, and no reason is known for the remainder. The sample table contains 150,000 to 200,000 clones; only one count was recorded for about 80% of them. Around 1.5% of the sample is taken by the ten largest. Sequencing used PBMCs. These receptors were obtained from a girl aged 5 to 17 in good health and CMV-seropositive.

Only a few counts were recorded for this clone. One end of the junction does not line up with germline, which may come from a read error. This rearrangement joins TRBV27 to TRBJ2-7; 7 bases match TRBD1. The CDR3 totals 10 residues. Germline V gene lookup returns CDR1 MNHEY and CDR2 SMNVEV (reference sequence). The CDR3 reads CETGAYEQYF. The CDR3 nucleotides are TGCGAAACAGGGGCCTACGAGCAGTACTTC.

The rearrangement links TRBV11-2 to TRBJ2-2; 7 positions match TRBD1. CDR3 length equals 19 residues. Per germline, CDR1 SGHAT and CDR2 FQNNGV. Trimming removed 2 bases from V and 1 base from J; junction bases left unmatched: 13. The CDR3 loop reads CASSLLSVRQGENTGELFF. As DNA, the CDR3 is TGTGCCAGCAGCTTATTATCAGTACGACAGGGAGAGAACACCGGGGAGCTGTTTTTT.

This clone has a handful of counts. Here the CDR3 reads CSARGGTEQFF. The DNA of the CDR3 is TGCAGTGCTAGGGGGGGGACGGAGCAGTTCTTC. This chain uses TRBV20-1 with TRBJ2-1; 7 positions agree with TRBD2. The CDR3 sequence is 11 residues long. The V segment lost 3 bases and the J segment 10 bases; nucleotides outside the gene matches: 3. Germline V gene sequence: CDR1 DFQATT, CDR2 SNEGSKA (reference sequence).

This chain joins TRBV28 and TRBJ2-3; TRBD2 aligns across 11 bases. The CDR3 is 20 amino acids. Germline lookup yields CDR1 MDHEN and CDR2 SYDVKM. V lost 2 bases, J lost 1 base, and 14 bases stayed unmatched. CDR3 DNA: TGTGCCAGCAGTTTAGAGGGACTAGCGGACACCCTCCTTCGCACAGATACGCAGTATTTT. It codes for CASSLEGLADTLLRTDTQYF.

This chain uses TRBV6-5 with TRBJ1-2, with 9 bases fitting TRBD1. The CDR3 contains 15 residues. CDR1 is MNHEY and CDR2 is SVGAGI in the germline V gene. The junction had 7 bases not matched to a gene; V was cut back by 2 bases and J by 6 bases. Written as DNA, the CDR3 is TGTGCCAGCAGTTACAATAACAGGGGGCCGGATGGCTACACCTTC. It translates to CASSYNNRGPDGYTF.

V gene TRBV11-3 combines with J gene TRBJ2-2; 7 nucleotides line up with TRBD1. Germline values: CDR1 SGHNT, CDR2 YENEEA. The CDR3 is 14 residues long. J lost 4 bases, V lost 1 base, and 0 bases had no gene match. CDR3 protein: CASSLGTGTGELFF. In DNA, the CDR3 is TGTGCCAGCAGCTTAGGGACAGGCACCGGGGAGCTGTTTTTT.

The rearrangement uses TRBV7-3 and TRBJ1-1; tentative D call: TRBD1 (5 bases). The CDR3 is 14 amino acids. V lost 4 bases and J 4 bases, leaving 13 bases between the germline ends. Germline-derived CDR1 and CDR2 are SGHTA and FQGTGA. CDR3 sequence reads: CASSSDGHSTEAFF. DNA for the CDR3: TGTGCCAGCAGCTCGGACGGACACTCCACTGAAGCTTTCTTT.

The chain couples TRBV5-1 to TRBJ2-1; 10 bases match TRBD2. V was clipped by 4 bases and J by 4 bases; unmatched bases: 11. Per the germline V gene, CDR1 is SGHRS and CDR2 is YFSETQ. This CDR3 comprises 17 residues. Here the CDR3 reads CASSSTSGAKFYNEQFF. The CDR3 nucleotides are TGCGCCAGCAGCAGCACTAGCGGGGCTAAATTTTACAATGAGCAGTTCTTC.

V usage is TRBV20-1 and J usage is TRBJ2-1; D ambiguous. Trimming removed 6 bases from V and 4 bases from J, with 7 bases in between. The CDR3 has 11 residues. Germline assignment: CDR1 DFQATT and CDR2 SNEGSKA (reference sequence). This CDR3 is CSAPVYNEQFF. CDR3 in DNA: TGCAGTGCCCCCGTATACAATGAGCAGTTCTTC.

The chain is built from TRBV4-3 and TRBJ2-2, with D maybe TRBD2 (6 bases). CDR1 is LGHNA, CDR2 YSLEER, per germline. The CDR3 loop spans 16 amino acids. The V end lost 0 bases, the J end lost 1 base, and 9 bases lay between the germline ends. The chain's CDR3 is CASSQDLGGNTGELFF. In DNA, the CDR3 is TGCGCCAGCAGCCAAGATTTGGGAGGGAACACCGGGGAGCTGTTTTTT.

This chain links TRBV11-2 with TRBJ1-2; D may be TRBD1 (6 bases). Deletions cut 6 bases from V and 7 bases from J, with 18 bases between. The CDR3 totals 14 residues. The V gene's germline CDR1 is SGHAT and CDR2 FQNNGV. The CDR3 is CASRRLTGLGGYTF. Written as DNA, the CDR3 is TGTGCCAGCAGGCGGTTAACAGGGTTGGGTGGCTACACCTTC.

This clone was counted only a few times. The chain couples TRBV7-6 to TRBJ2-5, with D uncertain. The CDR3 loop spans 11 amino acids. Germline V gives CDR1 SGHVS, CDR2 FNYEAQ. Trimming removed 4 bases from V and 5 bases from J, with 5 bases in between. The CDR3 sequence: CASSSRETQYF. The CDR3 bases are TGTGCCAGCAGCTCCAGGGAGACCCAGTACTTC.

This clone was counted between two and nine times. The chain couples TRBV7-9 to TRBJ1-1; 8 bases are shared with TRBD1. J lost 3 bases, V lost 5 bases, and 11 bases had no gene match. CDR3 length: 16 amino acids. Germline CDR1 is SEHNR and CDR2 is FQNEAQ (reference sequence). CDR3 sequence: CASSLQGGPAHTEAFF. Here the CDR3 DNA reads TGTGCCAGCAGCCTACAGGGGGGGCCGGCCCACACTGAAGCTTTCTTT.

This clone has just one count. The CDR3 sequence: CASSLMGGTDHLGAFF. The CDR3 bases are TGTGCCAGCAGCTTAATGGGAGGAACAGACCATCTTGGAGCTTTCTTT. This chain uses TRBV11-2 with TRBJ1-1; no clear D. This CDR3 spans 16 amino acids. Trimming pared 2 bases from V and 10 bases from J, leaving 23 bases between. Germline assignment: CDR1 SGHAT and CDR2 FQNNGV.

CDR3 nucleotide sequence: TGTGCCAGCAGCTCAGCACCCCTTTTTACAGGGTTAAACCAGCCCCAGCATTTT. Amino acids: CASSSAPLFTGLNQPQHF. The rearrangement joins TRBV7-9 to TRBJ1-5; perhaps TRBD1 as D (6 bases). V gave up 4 bases and J gave up 7 bases, with 26 bases separating them. This CDR3 has 18 amino acids. Germline V CDR1 and CDR2: SEHNR, FQNEAQ (reference sequence).

The rearrangement uses TRBV5-1 and TRBJ1-1; TRBD1 agrees at 9 bases. V trimming: 4 bases; J trimming: 5 bases; junction bases outside the gene matches: 6. Germline CDR1 reads SGHRS; CDR2 reads YFSETQ. CDR3 length: 14 residues. The CDR3 spells CASSRDRAFTEAFF. The CDR3 DNA reads as TGCGCCAGCAGCAGGGACAGGGCGTTTACTGAAGCTTTCTTT.

The V gene is TRBV19, the J gene TRBJ2-7, with D maybe TRBD1 (6 bases). The CDR3 is made up of 14 amino acids. The germline V gene has CDR1 LNHDA and CDR2 SQIVND (reference sequence). V gave up 5 bases and J gave up 3 bases, with 14 bases separating them. This CDR3 reads CASSALGGVYEQYF. The CDR3 DNA reads as TGTGCCAGTAGTGCTCTTGGGGGCGTCTACGAGCAGTACTTC.

The chain joins TRBV27 to TRBJ2-2; the match to TRBD2 covers 7 bases. The CDR3 length is 18 residues. Per the germline V gene, CDR1 is MNHEY and CDR2 is SMNVEV (reference sequence). V lost 3 bases, J lost 4 bases, and 14 bases stayed unmatched. The DNA of the CDR3 is TGTGCCAGCAGTTTCACCCCACCCTTGGGACTATTCACCGGGGAGCTGTTTTTT. Translating gives CASSFTPPLGLFTGELFF.

The chain joins TRBV5-1 to TRBJ2-3, with a tentative D call TRBD2 (6 bases). The CDR3 length is 15 residues. Trimming removed 2 bases from V and 1 base from J, with 11 bases in between. Germline V CDR1 and CDR2: SGHRS, YFSETQ. This chain's CDR3 is CASSFNGGGTDTQYF. The CDR3 coding sequence is TGCGCCAGCAGCTTCAACGGGGGAGGCACAGATACGCAGTATTTT.

The chain recombines TRBV5-6 with TRBJ1-1, with D perhaps matching TRBD1 (5 bases). CDR1 SGHDT and CDR2 YYEEEE come from the germline V gene. The CDR3 covers 13 residues. The V end was cut by 0 bases, the J end by 11 bases, with 14 bases between. CDR3 amino acids: CASSLVSGVRAFF. The CDR3 nucleotides read TGTGCCAGCAGCTTGGTTTCGGGGGTTCGCGCTTTCTTT.

This chain links TRBV21-1 with TRBJ2-7; the table's D call, TRBD2, was not checked against the DNA. TRBV21-1 is recorded as a pseudogene. CDR3 length equals 16 residues. CDR3 amino acids: CASSKGGASRRHEQYF. CDR3 sequence (DNA): TGTGCCAGCAGCAAAGGCGGGGCATCAAGACGCCACGAGCAGTACTTC.

The V gene is TRBV19, the J gene TRBJ1-1, with D possibly being TRBD1 (5 bases). Germline values: CDR1 LNHDA, CDR2 SQIVND (reference sequence). V was cut by 3 bases and J by 1 base, with 9 bases left in between. CDR3 length: 14 amino acids. This CDR3 reads CASSMQGPNTEAFF. CDR3 bases: TGTGCCAGTAGTATGCAGGGCCCGAACACTGAAGCTTTCTTT.

The chain uses TRBV29-1 and TRBJ2-7, with D possibly matching TRBD1 (6 bases). The CDR3 spans 11 residues. The germline CDR1 and CDR2 sequences are SQVTM and ANQGSEA. Trimming stripped 7 bases from V and 6 bases from J, with 13 bases between. CDR3 bases: TGCAGCGCCGGGACACATCCCGAGCAGTACTTC. Translation: CSAGTHPEQYF.

The chain is built from TRBV29-1 and TRBJ2-2; D possibly corresponds to TRBD1 (6 bases). Germline assignment: CDR1 SQVTM and CDR2 ANQGSEA. The CDR3 sequence is 13 residues long. Trimming stripped 3 bases from V and 3 bases from J, with 8 bases between. CDR3 nucleotide sequence: TGCAGCGTTGAGAGGACAGACACCGGGGAGCTGTTTTTT. This translates into CSVERTDTGELFF.

The chain has TRBV27 and TRBJ2-1; D uncertain. V was trimmed by 3 bases and J by 0 bases, leaving 6 bases between them. Germline lookup yields CDR1 MNHEY and CDR2 SMNVEV (reference sequence). CDR3 length: 14 residues. This CDR3 is CASSFLVSYNEQFF. Written as DNA, the CDR3 is TGTGCCAGCAGTTTCCTAGTCTCCTACAATGAGCAGTTCTTC.

V is TRBV9 and J is TRBJ2-7, with D tentatively TRBD2 (7 bases). The CDR3 extends over 15 amino acids. V lost 0 bases to trimming and J lost 7 bases, with 17 bases between them. Germline assignment: CDR1 SGDLS and CDR2 YYNGEE. Here the CDR3 DNA reads TGTGCCAGCAGCGTAGGGGCGGGGGCCTTCTCTGAGCAGTACTTC. Its protein is CASSVGAGAFSEQYF.

The CDR3 DNA reads as TGTGCCACCAGCGCGACAGGGTATGGCTACACCTTC. It translates to CATSATGYGYTF. This chain links TRBV15 with TRBJ1-2; 7 positions agree with TRBD1. J gave up 5 bases and V 5 bases, and 2 bases lay outside the gene matches. The CDR3 is made up of 12 amino acids. The germline V gene encodes CDR1 LNHNV and CDR2 YYDKDF (reference sequence).

CDR3 nucleotide sequence: TGTGCCAGTAGTCTGGGACAGGGGAAGACCTTC. The encoded protein is CASSLGQGKTF. The chain couples TRBV19 to TRBJ1-2; 10 bases line up with TRBD1. CDR3 length equals 11 residues. Germline V gene data show CDR1 as LNHDA and CDR2 as SQIVND (reference sequence). J was trimmed by 14 bases and V by 5 bases; bases with no gene match: 5. The full variable domain, completed using reference TRBV19 and TRBJ1-2, is DGGITQSPKYLFRKEGQNVTLSCEQNLNHDAMYWYRQDPGQGLRLIYYSQIVNDFQKGDIAEGYSVSREKKESFPLTVTSAQKNPTAFYLCASSLGQGKTFGSGTRLTVV.

V gene TRBV11-2 combines with J gene TRBJ2-7; 8 bases are a match to TRBD1. The CDR3 contains 13 residues. The V gene end was trimmed by 5 bases and the J gene end by 2 bases; junction bases not matched to a gene: 2. CDR1 is SGHAT, CDR2 FQNNGV, per germline. CDR3 nucleotides: TGTGCCAGCAGCCGGACAGGGCCCTACGAGCAGTACTTC. Amino acid sequence: CASSRTGPYEQYF. The entire variable domain, with the rest obtained from reference TRBV11-2 and TRBJ2-7, is as follows: EAGVAQSPRYKIIEKRQSVAFWCNPISGHATLYWYQQILGQGPKLLIQFQNNGVVDDSQLPKDRFSAERLKGVDSTLKIQPAKLEDSAVYLCASSRTGPYEQYFGPGTRLTVT.

This rearrangement joins TRBV5-6 to TRBJ2-7, with D tentatively TRBD2 (6 bases). This CDR3 contains 18 residues. Germline V gene sequence: CDR1 SGHDT, CDR2 YYEEEE. Trimming shortened V by 0 bases and J by 1 base, and 20 bases separated the two germline ends. CDR3 protein: CASSLAAGGASGSYEQYF. The CDR3 bases are TGTGCCAGCAGCTTGGCTGCGGGCGGGGCTAGTGGATCCTACGAGCAGTACTTC.

The chain joins TRBV7-2 to TRBJ1-2; tentative D call: TRBD1 (6 bases). Per the germline V gene, CDR1 is SGHTA and CDR2 is FQGNSA. The CDR3 has 13 amino acids. V was cut by 6 bases and J by 6 bases, with 14 bases left in between. The CDR3 region is CASSLSGVDGYTF. The CDR3 DNA sequence: TGTGCCAGCAGTCTCTCAGGGGTCGATGGCTACACCTTC. Variable domain in full (rest from reference TRBV7-2 and TRBJ1-2): GAGVSQSPSNKVTEKGKDVELRCDPISGHTALYWYRQSLGQGLEFLIYFQGNSAPDKSGLPSDRFSAERTGGSVSTLTIQRTQQEDSAVYLCASSLSGVDGYTFGSGTRLTVV.

This clone was observed once. This chain links TRBV4-3 with TRBJ1-3, with D perhaps matching TRBD1 (5 bases). V lost 1 base and J lost 9, with 16 bases in between. The CDR3 contains 15 residues. Germline V gives CDR1 LGHNA, CDR2 YSLEER. The CDR3 DNA is TGCGCCAGCAGCCAAGCGAGACTGGGGGGAGGCACCATATATTTT. This translates into CASSQARLGGGTIYF.